This entry features one T cell receptor (beta chain) sequence. Its antigen remains unknown. These data come from a study of CD8 T cell repertoires and HIV-1 epitope variants. The CDR3 loop spans 15 amino acids. J lost 1 base, V lost 6 bases, and 6 bases had no gene match. Germline V gene data show CDR1 as MDHEN and CDR2 as SYDVKM. Here immunoSEQ multiplex PCR was the method, and the copy in TCRdb shows in-frame clones only, minus some. The sample lists a few thousand clones; less than 70% were seen once. The V gene is TRBV28, the J gene TRBJ2-7; TRBD1 aligns across 10 bases. The receptor was isolated from a male donor with HIV. Sequenced material: cultured CD8+ T cells derived from PBMCs. The CDR3 sequence is CASSLRQGASYEQYF. In DNA, the CDR3 is TGTGCCAGCAGCCTCAGACAGGGGGCATCCTACGAGCAGTACTTC.